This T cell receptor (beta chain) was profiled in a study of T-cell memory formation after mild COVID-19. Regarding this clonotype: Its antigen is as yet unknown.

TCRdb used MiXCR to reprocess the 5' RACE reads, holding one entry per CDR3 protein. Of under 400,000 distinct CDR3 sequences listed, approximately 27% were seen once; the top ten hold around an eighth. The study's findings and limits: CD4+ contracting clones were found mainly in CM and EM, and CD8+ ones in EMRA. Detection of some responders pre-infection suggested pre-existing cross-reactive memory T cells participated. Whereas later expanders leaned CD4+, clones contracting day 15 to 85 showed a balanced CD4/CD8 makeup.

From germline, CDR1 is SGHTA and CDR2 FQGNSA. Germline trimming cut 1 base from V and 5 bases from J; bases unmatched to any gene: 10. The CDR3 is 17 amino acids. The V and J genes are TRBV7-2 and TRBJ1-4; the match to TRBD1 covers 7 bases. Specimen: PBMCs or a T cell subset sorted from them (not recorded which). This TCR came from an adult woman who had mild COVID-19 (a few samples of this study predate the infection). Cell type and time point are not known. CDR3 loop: CASSLGRGGQINEKLFF. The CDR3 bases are TGTGCCAGCAGCTTAGGTCGGGGGGGACAGATCAATGAAAAACTGTTTTTT. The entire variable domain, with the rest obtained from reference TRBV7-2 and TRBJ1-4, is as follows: GAGVSQSPSNKVTEKGKDVELRCDPISGHTALYWYRQSLGQGLEFLIYFQGNSAPDKSGLPSDRFSAERTGGSVSTLTIQRTQQEDSAVYLCASSLGRGGQINEKLFFGSGTQLSVL.